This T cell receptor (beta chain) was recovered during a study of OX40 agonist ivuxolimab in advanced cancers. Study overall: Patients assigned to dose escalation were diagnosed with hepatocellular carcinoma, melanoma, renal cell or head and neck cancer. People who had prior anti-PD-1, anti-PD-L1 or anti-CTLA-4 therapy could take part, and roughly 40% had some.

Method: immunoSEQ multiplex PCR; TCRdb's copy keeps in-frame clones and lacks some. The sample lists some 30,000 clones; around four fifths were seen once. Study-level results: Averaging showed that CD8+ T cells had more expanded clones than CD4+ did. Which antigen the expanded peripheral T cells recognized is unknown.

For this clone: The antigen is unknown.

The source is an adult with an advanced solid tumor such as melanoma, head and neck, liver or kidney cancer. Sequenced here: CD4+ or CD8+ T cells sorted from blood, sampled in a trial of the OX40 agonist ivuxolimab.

The CDR3 loop is CASSTEGTGENTEAFF. The CDR3 bases are TGTGCCAGCAGCACCGAAGGGACAGGGGAGAACACTGAAGCTTTCTTT. V is TRBV7-9 and J is TRBJ1-1, with 10 bases aligning to TRBD1. J was trimmed by 1 base and V by 5 bases; bases with no gene match: 7. Germline V lookup: CDR1 SEHNR, CDR2 FQNEAQ (reference sequence). This CDR3 region has 16 residues.